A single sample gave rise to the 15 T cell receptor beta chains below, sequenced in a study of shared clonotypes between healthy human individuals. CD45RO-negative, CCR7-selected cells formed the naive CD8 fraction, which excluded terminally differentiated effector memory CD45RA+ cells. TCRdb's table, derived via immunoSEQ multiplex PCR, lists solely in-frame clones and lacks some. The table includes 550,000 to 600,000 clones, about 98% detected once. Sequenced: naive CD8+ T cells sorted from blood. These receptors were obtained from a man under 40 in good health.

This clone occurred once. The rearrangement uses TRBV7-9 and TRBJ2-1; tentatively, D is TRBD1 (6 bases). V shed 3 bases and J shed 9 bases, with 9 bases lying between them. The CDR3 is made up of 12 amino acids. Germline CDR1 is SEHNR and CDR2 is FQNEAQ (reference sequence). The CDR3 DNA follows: TGTGCCAGCAGCTTGGGGGCTCCTGAGCAGTTCTTC. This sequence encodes CASSLGAPEQFF.

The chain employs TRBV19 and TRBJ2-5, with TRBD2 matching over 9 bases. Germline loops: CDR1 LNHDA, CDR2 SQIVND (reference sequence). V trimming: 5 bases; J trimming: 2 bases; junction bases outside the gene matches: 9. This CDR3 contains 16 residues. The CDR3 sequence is CASSPRTSDSQETQYF. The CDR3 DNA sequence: TGTGCCAGTAGTCCTCGGACTAGCGACAGTCAAGAGACCCAGTACTTC.

As DNA, the CDR3 is TGTGCCAGCAGCCAAGTTGCAGGGGCCGGGGAGCTGTTTTTT. Translated, it gives CASSQVAGAGELFF. The chain joins TRBV4-2 to TRBJ2-2; D is perhaps TRBD1 (6 bases). The length of the CDR3 is 14 residues. Germline-derived CDR1 and CDR2 are LGHNA and YNFKEQ. The V end lost 1 base, the J end lost 6 bases, and 9 bases lay between the germline ends.

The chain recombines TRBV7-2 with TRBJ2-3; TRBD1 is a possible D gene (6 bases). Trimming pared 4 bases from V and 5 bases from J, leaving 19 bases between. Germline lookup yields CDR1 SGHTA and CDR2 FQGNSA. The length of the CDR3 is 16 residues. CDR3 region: CASSSPGTPPGDTQYF. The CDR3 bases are TGTGCCAGCAGCTCCCCCGGGACACCTCCAGGAGATACGCAGTATTTT.

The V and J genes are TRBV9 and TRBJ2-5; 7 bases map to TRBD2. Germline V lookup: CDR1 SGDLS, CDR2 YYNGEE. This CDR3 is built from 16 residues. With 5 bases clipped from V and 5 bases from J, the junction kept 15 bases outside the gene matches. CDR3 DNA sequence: TGTGCCAGCAGTCCCCGAGGGATAGCGGGTAGGGAGACCCAGTACTTC. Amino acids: CASSPRGIAGRETQYF.

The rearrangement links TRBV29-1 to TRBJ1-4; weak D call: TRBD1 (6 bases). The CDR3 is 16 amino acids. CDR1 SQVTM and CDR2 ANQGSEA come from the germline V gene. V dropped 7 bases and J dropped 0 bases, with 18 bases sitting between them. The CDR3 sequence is CSASGTPVATNEKLFF. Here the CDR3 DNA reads TGCAGCGCATCCGGGACACCCGTAGCAACTAATGAAAAACTGTTTTTT.

CDR3: CAWSRLGVTDTQYF. The CDR3 bases are TGTGCCTGGAGTAGGTTGGGGGTTACAGATACGCAGTATTTT. The V call is TRBV30, the J call TRBJ2-3, with D perhaps matching TRBD1 or TRBD2 (5 bases each). The germline gives CDR1 GTSNPN, CDR2 SVGIG (reference sequence). This CDR3 has 14 amino acids. V was clipped by 2 bases and J by 3 bases, with 12 bases between them.

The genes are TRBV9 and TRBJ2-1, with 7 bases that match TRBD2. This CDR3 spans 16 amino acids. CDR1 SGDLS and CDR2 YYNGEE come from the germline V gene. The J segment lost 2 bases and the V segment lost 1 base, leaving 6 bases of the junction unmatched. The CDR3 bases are TGTGCCAGCAGCGTACCCCCTAGCGGAGCCTACAATGAGCAGTTCTTC. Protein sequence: CASSVPPSGAYNEQFF.

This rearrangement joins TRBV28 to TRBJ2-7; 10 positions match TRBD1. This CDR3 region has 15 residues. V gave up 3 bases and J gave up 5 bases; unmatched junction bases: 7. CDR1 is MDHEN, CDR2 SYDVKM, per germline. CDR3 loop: CASSFVGTGAHEQYF. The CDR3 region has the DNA TGTGCCAGCAGTTTTGTCGGGACAGGGGCCCACGAGCAGTACTTC.

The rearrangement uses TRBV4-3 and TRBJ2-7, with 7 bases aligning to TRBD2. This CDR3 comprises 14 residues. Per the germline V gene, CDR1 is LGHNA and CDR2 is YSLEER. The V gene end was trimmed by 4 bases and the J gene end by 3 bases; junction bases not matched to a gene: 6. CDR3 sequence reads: CASSLGLGFYEQYF. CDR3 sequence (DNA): TGCGCCAGCAGCCTAGGACTAGGATTCTACGAGCAGTACTTC.

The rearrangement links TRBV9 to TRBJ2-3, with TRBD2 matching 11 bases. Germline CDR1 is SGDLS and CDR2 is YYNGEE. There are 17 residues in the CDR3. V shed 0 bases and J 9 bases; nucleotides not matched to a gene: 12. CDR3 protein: CASSVARELAGDETQYF. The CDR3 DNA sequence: TGTGCCAGCAGCGTAGCTAGGGAACTAGCGGGAGACGAGACGCAGTATTTT.

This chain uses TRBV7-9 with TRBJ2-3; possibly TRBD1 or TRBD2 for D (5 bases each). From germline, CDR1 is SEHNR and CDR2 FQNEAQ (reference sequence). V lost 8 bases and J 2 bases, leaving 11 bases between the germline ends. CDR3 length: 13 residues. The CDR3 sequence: CASQTGTTDTQYF. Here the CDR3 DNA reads TGTGCCAGCCAAACGGGGACCACAGATACGCAGTATTTT.

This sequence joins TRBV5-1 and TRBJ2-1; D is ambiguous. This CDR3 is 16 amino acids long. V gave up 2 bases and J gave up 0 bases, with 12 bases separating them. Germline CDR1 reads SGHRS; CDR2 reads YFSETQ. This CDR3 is CASSFSPATSYNEQFF. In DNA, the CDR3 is TGCGCCAGCAGCTTCAGTCCCGCTACCTCCTACAATGAGCAGTTCTTC.

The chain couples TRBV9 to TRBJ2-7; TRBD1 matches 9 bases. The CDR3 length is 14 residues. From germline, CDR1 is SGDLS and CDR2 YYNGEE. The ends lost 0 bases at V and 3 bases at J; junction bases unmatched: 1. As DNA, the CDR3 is TGTGCCAGCAGCGTAGGGGACAGGGTCTACGAGCAGTACTTC. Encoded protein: CASSVGDRVYEQYF.

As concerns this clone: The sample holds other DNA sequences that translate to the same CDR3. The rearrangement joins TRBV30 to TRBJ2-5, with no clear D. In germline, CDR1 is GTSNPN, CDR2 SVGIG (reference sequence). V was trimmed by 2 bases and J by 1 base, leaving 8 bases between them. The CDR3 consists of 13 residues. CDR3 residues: CAWSIGSQETQYF. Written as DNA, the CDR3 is TGTGCCTGGAGTATCGGCAGCCAAGAGACCCAGTACTTC.